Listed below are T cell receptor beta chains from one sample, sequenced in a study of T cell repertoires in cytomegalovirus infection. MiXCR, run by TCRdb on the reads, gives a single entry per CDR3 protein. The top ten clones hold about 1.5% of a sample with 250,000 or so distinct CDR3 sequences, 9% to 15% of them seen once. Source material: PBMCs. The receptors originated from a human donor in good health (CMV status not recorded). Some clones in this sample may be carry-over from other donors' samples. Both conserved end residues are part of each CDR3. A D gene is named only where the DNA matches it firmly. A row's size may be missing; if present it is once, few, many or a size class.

CDR3nt: TGTGCCAGCAGCTTGGGCTCTACGCAGTATTTT
CDR3aa: CASSLGSTQYF
d_gene: NA
abundance: few
v_gene: TRBV11-3
j_gene: TRBJ2-3

CDR3nt: TGTGCCACCGTGACTAGCGGGGGGCTGCCAGATACGCAGTATTTT
CDR3aa: CATVTSGGLPDTQYF
d_gene: TRBD2
abundance: NA
v_gene: TRBV28
j_gene: TRBJ2-3

CDR3nt: TGCGCCAGCAGCCTACGGGACGCGGGACAGGGAATGAGGGAGCAGTACTTC
CDR3aa: CASSLRDAGQGMREQYF
d_gene: TRBD1
abundance: few
v_gene: TRBV5-1
j_gene: TRBJ2-7

CDR3nt: TGTGCCAGCAGCTTAGTCTCGCCCAGGCTGCACGAGCAGTACTTC
CDR3aa: CASSLVSPRLHEQYF
d_gene: NA
abundance: many
v_gene: TRBV7-8
j_gene: TRBJ2-7

CDR3nt: TGTGCCAGCAGCCCGGAACCTAACTATGGCTACACCTTC
CDR3aa: CASSPEPNYGYTF
d_gene: NA
abundance: many
v_gene: TRBV7-3
j_gene: TRBJ1-2

CDR3nt: TGCAGTGCGACACCCCGGGGCACAGATACGCAGTATTTT
CDR3aa: CSATPRGTDTQYF
d_gene: NA
abundance: once
v_gene: TRBV20-1
j_gene: TRBJ2-3

CDR3nt: TGTGCCAGCAGCTTAGTGTCCGGGGGATCGGATACGCAGTATTTT
CDR3aa: CASSLVSGGSDTQYF
d_gene: NA
abundance: many
v_gene: TRBV7-2
j_gene: TRBJ2-3

CDR3nt: TGTGCCAGTGGCCAAAAACTAGCGGGAAATGAGCAGTTCTTC
CDR3aa: CASGQKLAGNEQFF
d_gene: TRBD2
abundance: many
v_gene: TRBV19
j_gene: TRBJ2-1

CDR3nt: TGTGCCAGCTCACCACTTCAGGACAGGGGTGTAGAGACCCAGTACTTC
CDR3aa: CASSPLQDRGVETQYF
d_gene: TRBD1
abundance: few
v_gene: TRBV18
j_gene: TRBJ2-5

CDR3nt: TGTGCCAGCAGCCGGGGCCTACTAGCGGGAGGCGGCGAGCAGTACTTC
CDR3aa: CASSRGLLAGGGEQYF
d_gene: TRBD2
abundance: NA
v_gene: TRBV14
j_gene: TRBJ2-7

CDR3nt: TGTGCCAGTAGTATAGAGGGCGGGAGGGCCTACAATGAGCAGTTCTTC
CDR3aa: CASSIEGGRAYNEQFF
d_gene: TRBD2
abundance: few
v_gene: TRBV19
j_gene: TRBJ2-1

CDR3nt: TGTGCCAGCAGTTTCCTATCCGGGACAGGAGGTGGCTACACCTTC
CDR3aa: CASSFLSGTGGGYTF
d_gene: TRBD1
abundance: many
v_gene: TRBV7-9
j_gene: TRBJ1-2

CDR3nt: TGTGCCAGCAGCCTACAGGGCACCGGGGAGCTGTTTTTT
CDR3aa: CASSLQGTGELFF
d_gene: NA
abundance: NA
v_gene: TRBV5-4
j_gene: TRBJ2-2

CDR3nt: TGTGCCAGCAGCTTAGAGCTAAGTGGCGGGAGCGGCTACAATGAGCAGTTCTTC
CDR3aa: CASSLELSGGSGYNEQFF
d_gene: TRBD2
abundance: many
v_gene: TRBV7-2
j_gene: TRBJ2-1

CDR3nt: TGTGCCAGCAGCTTAAGGGTGGTGGGCACTGAAGCTTTCTTT
CDR3aa: CASSLRVVGTEAFF
d_gene: NA
abundance: few
v_gene: TRBV7-6
j_gene: TRBJ1-1

CDR3nt: TGTGCCAGCAGTTTTGGGGGGAAGGCCGGGGAGCTGTTTTTT
CDR3aa: CASSFGGKAGELFF
d_gene: NA
abundance: many
v_gene: TRBV12-3/TRBV12-4
j_gene: TRBJ2-2

CDR3nt: TGTGCCAGCAGCCACCTTGATAGCCTTTCCTACAATGAGCAGTTCTTC
CDR3aa: CASSHLDSLSYNEQFF
d_gene: NA
abundance: many
v_gene: TRBV5-6
j_gene: TRBJ2-1

CDR3nt: TGTGCCAGCAGCTCAGGGTCGGGAATTCCCTACGAGCAGTACTTC
CDR3aa: CASSSGSGIPYEQYF
d_gene: NA
abundance: many
v_gene: TRBV7-2
j_gene: TRBJ2-7

CDR3nt: TGTGCCAGCAGCCCTAAACTTAGGGTCTCGCCAGACGGGGAGCTGTTTTTT
CDR3aa: CASSPKLRVSPDGELFF
d_gene: NA
abundance: NA
v_gene: TRBV11-2
j_gene: TRBJ2-2

CDR3nt: TGTGCCAGCAGCGGGACTAGCGGCTACGAGCAGTACTTC
CDR3aa: CASSGTSGYEQYF
d_gene: TRBD2
abundance: many
v_gene: TRBV7-8
j_gene: TRBJ2-7

CDR3nt: TGTGCCATCAGTGAGTTGGGGGGGAGAAGGACTGAAGCTTTCTTT
CDR3aa: CAISELGGRRTEAFF
d_gene: NA
abundance: many
v_gene: TRBV10-3
j_gene: TRBJ1-1

CDR3nt: TGTGCCAGCAGCATGGGACAGGGAGACATGAACACTGAAGCTTTCTTT
CDR3aa: CASSMGQGDMNTEAFF
d_gene: TRBD1
abundance: many
v_gene: TRBV7-3
j_gene: TRBJ1-1

CDR3nt: TGTGCCAGCAGCTTAGGCGGAAGGGCCCTCCACTTT
CDR3aa: CASSLGGRALHF
d_gene: NA
abundance: many
v_gene: TRBV7-2
j_gene: TRBJ1-6

CDR3nt: TGTGCCAGCACCCAAGGACAGGGGACGAACACTGAAGCTTTCTTT
CDR3aa: CASTQGQGTNTEAFF
d_gene: TRBD1
abundance: few
v_gene: TRBV27
j_gene: TRBJ1-1

CDR3nt: TGCAGTGCCCCCTATCATGCCAGCGATGGCTACACCTTC
CDR3aa: CSAPYHASDGYTF
d_gene: NA
abundance: many
v_gene: TRBV20-1
j_gene: TRBJ1-2

CDR3nt: TGTGCCAGCAGTCGGAGTCGGCGGGAGAGGCCAGATACGCAGTATTTT
CDR3aa: CASSRSRRERPDTQYF
d_gene: TRBD2
abundance: many
v_gene: TRBV6-2/TRBV6-3
j_gene: TRBJ2-3

CDR3nt: TGCGCCAGCAGTCCGGGGTTTGAAGCTTTCTTT
CDR3aa: CASSPGFEAFF
d_gene: NA
abundance: NA
v_gene: TRBV23-1
j_gene: TRBJ1-1

CDR3nt: TGTGCCAGCAGCTTAGCAGCGGGGGGCACTGAAGCTTTCTTT
CDR3aa: CASSLAAGGTEAFF
d_gene: NA
abundance: many
v_gene: TRBV7-2
j_gene: TRBJ1-1

CDR3nt: TGTGCCATCAAACCTACAGGGATGAGTAATTCACCCCTCCACTTT
CDR3aa: CAIKPTGMSNSPLHF
d_gene: NA
abundance: many
v_gene: TRBV10-3
j_gene: TRBJ1-6

CDR3nt: TGTGCCAGCAGCTCGGGACTAGCAAGCGAGCAGTACTTC
CDR3aa: CASSSGLASEQYF
d_gene: TRBD2
abundance: many
v_gene: TRBV7-2
j_gene: TRBJ2-7

CDR3nt: TGTGCCAGCAGTCCGCCTAGGGGGCGCATTACTGAAGCTTTCTTT
CDR3aa: CASSPPRGRITEAFF
d_gene: TRBD1
abundance: many
v_gene: TRBV25-1
j_gene: TRBJ1-1

CDR3nt: TGTGCCAGCAGTTACGGGATCCAAGTCGCGGACGAGCAGTACTTC
CDR3aa: CASSYGIQVADEQYF
d_gene: NA
abundance: many
v_gene: TRBV6-2/TRBV6-3
j_gene: TRBJ2-7

CDR3nt: TGTGCCAGCAGCGAGGGTGGATATCAAGAGACCCAGTACTTC
CDR3aa: CASSEGGYQETQYF
d_gene: NA
abundance: NA
v_gene: TRBV11-3
j_gene: TRBJ2-5

CDR3nt: TGTGCCAGCAGCCAAGTGGGCCTAGCAGGCGGCGAGCAGTTCTTC
CDR3aa: CASSQVGLAGGEQFF
d_gene: NA
abundance: many
v_gene: TRBV3-1
j_gene: TRBJ2-1

CDR3nt: TGTGCCAGCAACCCTCTCAGGGGCGCAGATACGCAGTATTTT
CDR3aa: CASNPLRGADTQYF
d_gene: NA
abundance: many
v_gene: TRBV7-2
j_gene: TRBJ2-3

CDR3nt: TGTGCCAGCAGCGTCGGAAGGACAGATACGCAGTATTTT
CDR3aa: CASSVGRTDTQYF
d_gene: NA
abundance: many
v_gene: TRBV7-2
j_gene: TRBJ2-3